Listed here is a single TCR beta chain. The antigen is undetermined. Despite likely unrecorded immune exposures, the donors were nominally healthy at the time of sampling. The data were taken from a study of cytomegalovirus exposure and HLA in healthy donors. Overall study findings and caveats: According to an earlier analysis, most TCR beta V segments yielded productive rearrangements about 87% or about 30% of the time. The study recorded 150 to 200 TCR beta chains that were cytomegalovirus-associated.

The CDR3 covers 11 residues. Germline V CDR1 and CDR2: MNHEY, SMNVEV (reference sequence). The ends were cut back, 8 bases at V and 10 bases at J, with 11 bases in the middle. The PCR employed 60 Vbeta primers together with 13 Jbeta primers. Here immunoSEQ multiplex PCR was the method, and the copy in TCRdb shows in-frame clones only, minus some. Of tens of thousands of clones in the sample, about 81% were seen once. The rearrangement links TRBV27 to TRBJ1-4, with D unresolved. Sequenced: PBMCs. The clonotype comes from a woman aged 25-40 years in good health and CMV-seronegative. The DNA for the CDR3 is TGTGCCAGCTATCACGGCGGAAAACTGTTTTTT. Its translation is CASYHGGKLFF.